Below, 29 T cell receptor beta chains from the same sample are listed, as sequenced in a study of OX40 agonist ivuxolimab in advanced cancers. The table came from immunoSEQ multiplex PCR; TCRdb's copy has only in-frame clones and leaves some out. The sample lists fewer than 45,000 clones, around 84% occurring once. The source material was CD4+ or CD8+ T cells sorted from blood, sampled in a trial of the OX40 agonist ivuxolimab. The receptors were sampled from an adult with an advanced solid tumor such as melanoma, head and neck, liver or kidney cancer.

This chain joins TRBV7-2 and TRBJ2-5; D gene uncertain. From germline, CDR1 is SGHTA and CDR2 FQGNSA. The CDR3 contains 12 residues. Trimming shortened V by 7 bases and J by 5 bases, and 11 bases separated the two germline ends. CDR3 amino acids: CASTRTGETQYF. The CDR3 coding sequence is TGTGCCAGCACCCGGACCGGGGAGACCCAGTACTTC.

This clone was seen more than once but under ten times. The V call is TRBV9, the J call TRBJ1-1; TRBD1 might be the D (5 bases). The V end was cut by 0 bases, the J end by 1 base, with 10 bases between. CDR1 is SGDLS, CDR2 YYNGEE, per germline. This CDR3 is 15 amino acids long. The CDR3 coding sequence is TGTGCCAGCAGCGTAGTAGGGGTTTGGAACACTGAAGCTTTCTTT. Its translation: CASSVVGVWNTEAFF.

The chain recombines TRBV5-3 with TRBJ2-1, with D perhaps matching TRBD2 (6 bases). TRBV5-3 is given ORF status, its function remaining uncertain. V was shortened by 7 bases and J by 4 bases, with 36 bases between the two germline ends. The CDR3 extends over 21 amino acids. The CDR3 coding sequence is TGTGCCAGACCTCTCCCGGGCCCGCGGGACTCAAACCTTCGGGTTTACAATGAGCAGTTCTTC. Translation gives CARPLPGPRDSNLRVYNEQFF.

This clone was seen just once. The rearrangement links TRBV5-1 to TRBJ2-2; 11 bases are shared with TRBD2. The trim removed 4 bases at V and 5 bases at J, leaving 19 bases unmatched. Looked up from germline, CDR1 is SGHRS and CDR2 is YFSETQ. The CDR3 extends over 20 amino acids. In DNA, the CDR3 is TGCGCCAGCAGCCCTGGTGGGGCAATACTAGCGGGAGTACGGACCGGGGAGCTGTTTTTT. It translates to CASSPGGAILAGVRTGELFF.

The chain employs TRBV7-8 and TRBJ1-3; no clear D gene. Germline-derived CDR1 and CDR2 are SGHVS and FQNEAQ. The CDR3 is 15 amino acids. V was shortened by 1 base and J by 0 bases, with 7 bases between the two germline ends. CDR3 coding DNA: TGTGCCAGCAGCTTAGACGGTGTCTCTGGAAACACCATATATTTT. Its protein product is CASSLDGVSGNTIYF. Full variable domain (rest looked up from reference TRBV7-8 and TRBJ1-3): GAGVSQSPRYKVAKRGQDVALRCDPISGHVSLFWYQQALGQGPEFLTYFQNEAQLDKSGLPSDRFFAERPEGSVSTLKIQRTQQEDSAVYLCASSLDGVSGNTIYFGEGSWLTVV.

V gene TRBV28 combines with J gene TRBJ2-1, with D possibly matching TRBD2 (6 bases). The length of the CDR3 is 15 residues. Germline lookup yields CDR1 MDHEN and CDR2 SYDVKM. V was cut by 1 base and J by 5 bases, with 12 bases left in between. DNA for the CDR3: TGTGCCAGCAGTTTATTGGGTCTAGCGAACAATGAGCAGTTCTTC. Encoded protein: CASSLLGLANNEQFF.

This chain links TRBV5-1 with TRBJ1-1; no reliable D call. Germline CDR1 SGHRS, CDR2 YFSETQ. V lost 0 bases to trimming and J lost 3 bases, with 15 bases between them. The CDR3 spans 16 residues. In DNA, the CDR3 is TGCGCCAGCAGCTTGGGGGGTTTTGTCCTAGACACTGAAGCTTTCTTT. Its translation is CASSLGGFVLDTEAFF.

The V and J genes are TRBV7-6 and TRBJ2-2; the D gene is possibly TRBD1 (6 bases). Per germline, CDR1 SGHVS and CDR2 FNYEAQ. The CDR3 extends over 14 amino acids. Trimming left V 2 bases short and J 5 bases short, with 9 bases between. CDR3 sequence (DNA): TGTGCCAGCAGCTTAACAAGGGGGACCGGGGAGCTGTTTTTT. It yields the protein CASSLTRGTGELFF.

The J gene is TRBJ1-5, the V gene TRBV25-1; TRBD1 agrees at 7 bases. The germline V gene has CDR1 MGHDK and CDR2 SYGVNS. This CDR3 has 14 residues. The J segment lost 5 bases and the V segment lost 3 bases, leaving 4 bases of the junction unmatched. The CDR3 here is CASSETGMDQPQHF. The CDR3 DNA reads as TGTGCCAGCAGTGAGACAGGGATGGATCAGCCCCAGCATTTT.

The genes are TRBV6-5 and TRBJ2-4, with no clear D. CDR3 length: 13 residues. Per the germline V gene, CDR1 is MNHEY and CDR2 is SVGAGI. The V gene lost 5 bases and the J gene lost 2 bases, with 7 bases spanning the gap. The CDR3 is CASSGGSKNIQYF. CDR3 sequence (DNA): TGTGCCAGCAGTGGTGGGTCCAAAAACATTCAGTACTTC.

The chain carries TRBV10-3 and TRBJ1-3; 12 bases map to TRBD1. CDR1 is ENHRY and CDR2 is SYGVKD in the germline V gene. CDR3 length equals 18 residues. V dropped 8 bases and J dropped 0; count of bases not matched to a gene: 11. Here the CDR3 reads CAIAPGQGAVSSGNTIYF. The CDR3 DNA is TGTGCCATCGCCCCGGGACAGGGGGCCGTGAGCTCTGGAAACACCATATATTTT.

This clone was recorded only once. This chain uses TRBV18 with TRBJ1-4, with no clear D. Germline V gives CDR1 KGHSH, CDR2 LQKENI. Trimming removed 4 bases from V and 1 base from J, with 7 bases in between. CDR3 length: 14 amino acids. For the CDR3, the DNA is TGTGCCAGCTCACGGGCCGGAACTAATGAAAAACTGTTTTTT. Amino acid sequence: CASSRAGTNEKLFF.

The chain combines TRBV14 with TRBJ2-5, with D maybe TRBD2 (6 bases). Trimming shortened V by 1 base and J by 4 bases, and 7 bases separated the two germline ends. This CDR3 region has 13 residues. Germline V gene sequence: CDR1 SGHDN, CDR2 FVKESK. The CDR3 region has the DNA TGTGCCAGCAGCCAAGTGGGGGGAGAGACCCAGTACTTC. It specifies CASSQVGGETQYF.

The J gene is TRBJ1-2, the V gene TRBV6-1; D remains unclear. The CDR3 extends over 12 amino acids. The germline V gene has CDR1 MNHNS and CDR2 SASEGT. V was clipped by 1 base and J by 5 bases, with 5 bases between them. The CDR3 protein is CASSEGTYGYTF. The DNA for the CDR3 is TGTGCCAGCAGTGAAGGGACTTATGGCTACACCTTC.

The rearrangement uses TRBV19 and TRBJ1-1; no clear D. This CDR3 has 14 amino acids. Germline assignment: CDR1 LNHDA and CDR2 SQIVND (reference sequence). Deletions cut 1 base from V and 4 bases from J, with 10 bases between. The CDR3: CASSIVNSGTEAFF. The CDR3 DNA follows: TGTGCCAGTAGTATAGTAAATTCGGGCACTGAAGCTTTCTTT. Looking up the rest from reference TRBV19 and TRBJ1-1 gives the full variable domain: DGGITQSPKYLFRKEGQNVTLSCEQNLNHDAMYWYRQDPGQGLRLIYYSQIVNDFQKGDIAEGYSVSREKKESFPLTVTSAQKNPTAFYLCASSIVNSGTEAFFGQGTRLTVV.

The chain uses TRBV6-5 and TRBJ2-1; a weak D match, TRBD2 (5 bases). This CDR3 has 16 residues. Germline CDR1 is MNHEY and CDR2 is SVGAGI. V lost 4 bases, J lost 4 bases, and 17 bases lay in between. In nucleotides, the CDR3 is TGTGCCAGCAGTTTCCAACTGTCGGGAATTTACAATGAGCAGTTCTTC. Translation: CASSFQLSGIYNEQFF.

The J gene is TRBJ1-2, the V gene TRBV7-9, with D possibly being TRBD1 (5 bases). The CDR3 is made up of 11 amino acids. Trimming removed 5 bases from V and 8 bases from J, with 9 bases in between. Looked up from germline, CDR1 is SEHNR and CDR2 is FQNEAQ (reference sequence). CDR3 nucleotide sequence: TGTGCCAGCAGCGGGGCCCCAGGCTACACCTTC. Encoded protein: CASSGAPGYTF.

This chain joins TRBV18 and TRBJ2-2, with D maybe TRBD1 (6 bases). CDR1 and CDR2 (germline): KGHSH, LQKENI. V lost 3 bases and J 0 bases, leaving 23 bases between the germline ends. This CDR3 has 20 amino acids. CDR3 region: CASSPLLTFGRDTNTGELFF. The CDR3 region has the DNA TGTGCCAGCTCACCTTTGCTCACCTTTGGACGGGACACGAACACCGGGGAGCTGTTTTTT.

The table lists this clone with a few counts. This chain uses TRBV30 with TRBJ1-5; D uncertain. Germline V gene lookup returns CDR1 GTSNPN and CDR2 SVGIG (reference sequence). This CDR3 is built from 15 residues. Trimming stripped 1 base from V and 7 bases from J, with 17 bases between. The DNA of the CDR3 is TGTGCCTGGAGTGCGGGATCCACGGGCGGGCAGCCCCAGCATTTT. This translates into CAWSAGSTGGQPQHF.

The chain carries TRBV18 and TRBJ2-2; TRBD2 matches 10 bases. In germline, CDR1 is KGHSH, CDR2 LQKENI. J lost 7 bases, V lost 7 bases, and 3 bases had no gene match. The CDR3 spans 13 residues. CDR3 nucleotide sequence: TGTGCCAGCTGTGGGACTAGCGTCGGGGAGCTGTTTTTT. As protein: CASCGTSVGELFF. Full variable domain (remainder filled in from reference TRBV18 and TRBJ2-2): NAGVMQNPRHLVRRRGQEARLRCSPMKGHSHVYWYRQLPEEGLKFMVYLQKENIIDESGMPKERFSAEFPKEGPSILRIQQVVRGDSAAYFCASCGTSVGELFFGEGSRLTVL.

V gene TRBV29-1 combines with J gene TRBJ2-2; 10 nucleotides align to TRBD2. The CDR3 covers 19 residues. Germline V lookup: CDR1 SQVTM, CDR2 ANQGSEA. V was pared by 2 bases and J by 6 bases, with 18 bases of the junction left unmatched. The CDR3 region is CSVEYIAPSGSLHAGELFF. As DNA, the CDR3 is TGCAGCGTTGAATACATCGCGCCTAGCGGGAGCCTCCACGCCGGGGAGCTGTTTTTT.

This chain uses TRBV9 with TRBJ2-2, with 8 bases fitting TRBD2. Per germline, CDR1 SGDLS and CDR2 YYNGEE. With 4 bases clipped from V and 0 bases from J, the junction kept 5 bases outside the gene matches. This CDR3 is built from 16 residues. The CDR3 protein is CASSRTSGTNTGELFF. DNA of the CDR3: TGTGCCAGCAGCCGTACTAGCGGAACGAACACCGGGGAGCTGTTTTTT.

This chain links TRBV7-8 with TRBJ2-6; D is ambiguous. This CDR3 is built from 14 residues. Trimming stripped 6 bases from V and 3 bases from J, with 9 bases between. CDR1 and CDR2 from the germline V gene are SGHVS and FQNEAQ. DNA of the CDR3: TGTGCCAGCAGTGTAAGGAGTGGGGCCAACGTCCTGACTTTC. As protein: CASSVRSGANVLTF. Looking up the rest from reference TRBV7-8 and TRBJ2-6 gives the full variable domain: GAGVSQSPRYKVAKRGQDVALRCDPISGHVSLFWYQQALGQGPEFLTYFQNEAQLDKSGLPSDRFFAERPEGSVSTLKIQRTQQEDSAVYLCASSVRSGANVLTFGAGSRLTVL.

The genes are TRBV6-6 and TRBJ1-3, with a tentative D call TRBD1 (6 bases). V was shortened by 6 bases and J by 0 bases, with 12 bases between the two germline ends. This CDR3 has 15 residues. Germline V gene data show CDR1 as MNHNY and CDR2 as SVGAGI (reference sequence). CDR3 DNA sequence: TGTGCCAGCAGAAGAACACAGGGCTCTGGAAACACCATATATTTT. Its protein product is CASRRTQGSGNTIYF.

Here the CDR3 reads CASSGTGTVLGETQYF. CDR3 bases: TGTGCCAGCAGCGGCACCGGGACAGTGTTGGGGGAGACCCAGTACTTC. The chain couples TRBV7-9 to TRBJ2-5, with 7 positions matching TRBD1. CDR1 and CDR2 from the germline V gene are SEHNR and FQNEAQ (reference sequence). The CDR3 has 16 amino acids. J gave up 5 bases and V 5 bases, and 14 bases lay outside the gene matches.

The CDR3 region is CASRSAGETQYF. DNA of the CDR3: TGTGCCAGCAGGTCAGCGGGGGAGACCCAGTACTTC. The V gene is TRBV6-5, the J gene TRBJ2-5; TRBD2 matches 7 bases. Losses at the gene ends were 6 bases for V and 5 bases for J; bases not matched to a gene: 3. Germline V lookup: CDR1 MNHEY, CDR2 SVGAGI. This CDR3 contains 12 residues.

This sequence joins TRBV5-1 and TRBJ1-1, with D possibly being TRBD1 (5 bases). The CDR3 sequence is 15 residues long. In germline, CDR1 is SGHRS, CDR2 YFSETQ. V dropped 4 bases and J dropped 0 bases, with 13 bases sitting between them. The CDR3 region has the DNA TGCGCCAGCAGCCAGACGGACACTTTGAACACTGAAGCTTTCTTT. Amino acid sequence: CASSQTDTLNTEAFF.

The chain uses TRBV18 and TRBJ1-4; D call uncertain. This CDR3 has 13 amino acids. Trimming took off 4 bases at V and 8 bases at J, with 11 bases between the two ends. The V gene's germline CDR1 is KGHSH and CDR2 LQKENI. The CDR3 protein is CASSRSLDEKLFF. The CDR3 DNA follows: TGTGCCAGCTCACGATCCTTGGACGAAAAACTGTTTTTT.

The chain is built from TRBV6-4 and TRBJ1-1; D might be TRBD1 (6 bases). With 6 bases removed from V and 4 bases from J, the gap between germline ends came to 15 bases. The CDR3 is made up of 14 amino acids. Germline V gene data show CDR1 as MRHNA and CDR2 as SNTAGT. The CDR3 DNA reads as TGTGCCAGCAGGGAGGGGGATCTTAGCACTGAAGCTTTCTTT. Translating it yields CASREGDLSTEAFF.